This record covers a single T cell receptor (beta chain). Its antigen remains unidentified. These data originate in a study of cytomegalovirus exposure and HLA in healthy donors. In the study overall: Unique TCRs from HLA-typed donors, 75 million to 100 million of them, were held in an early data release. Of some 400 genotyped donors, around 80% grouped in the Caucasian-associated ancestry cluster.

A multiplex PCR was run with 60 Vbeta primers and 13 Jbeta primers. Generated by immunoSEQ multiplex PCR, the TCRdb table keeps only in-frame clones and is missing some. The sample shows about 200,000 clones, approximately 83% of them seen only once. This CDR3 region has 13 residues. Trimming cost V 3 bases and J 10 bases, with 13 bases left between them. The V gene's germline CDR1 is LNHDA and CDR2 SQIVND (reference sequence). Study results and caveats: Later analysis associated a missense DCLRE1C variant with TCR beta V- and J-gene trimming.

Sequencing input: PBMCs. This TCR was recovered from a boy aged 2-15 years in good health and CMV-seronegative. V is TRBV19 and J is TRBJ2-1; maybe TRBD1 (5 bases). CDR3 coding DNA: TGTGCCAGTAGTATCGGGCAGGGCGAGGAGCAGTTCTTC. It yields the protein CASSIGQGEEQFF. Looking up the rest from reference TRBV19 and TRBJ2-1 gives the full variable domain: DGGITQSPKYLFRKEGQNVTLSCEQNLNHDAMYWYRQDPGQGLRLIYYSQIVNDFQKGDIAEGYSVSREKKESFPLTVTSAQKNPTAFYLCASSIGQGEEQFFGPGTRLTVL.